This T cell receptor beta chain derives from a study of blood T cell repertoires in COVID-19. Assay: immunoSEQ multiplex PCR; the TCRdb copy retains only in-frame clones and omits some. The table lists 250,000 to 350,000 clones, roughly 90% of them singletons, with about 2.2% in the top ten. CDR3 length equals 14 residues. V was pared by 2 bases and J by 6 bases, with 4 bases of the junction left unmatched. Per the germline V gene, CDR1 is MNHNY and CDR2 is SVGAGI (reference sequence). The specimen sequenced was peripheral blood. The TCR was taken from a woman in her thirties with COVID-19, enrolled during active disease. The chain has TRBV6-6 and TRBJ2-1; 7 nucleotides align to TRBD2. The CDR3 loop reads CASSYPGGSNEQFF. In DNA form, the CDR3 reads TGTGCCAGCAGTTACCCGGGAGGAAGCAATGAGCAGTTCTTC.